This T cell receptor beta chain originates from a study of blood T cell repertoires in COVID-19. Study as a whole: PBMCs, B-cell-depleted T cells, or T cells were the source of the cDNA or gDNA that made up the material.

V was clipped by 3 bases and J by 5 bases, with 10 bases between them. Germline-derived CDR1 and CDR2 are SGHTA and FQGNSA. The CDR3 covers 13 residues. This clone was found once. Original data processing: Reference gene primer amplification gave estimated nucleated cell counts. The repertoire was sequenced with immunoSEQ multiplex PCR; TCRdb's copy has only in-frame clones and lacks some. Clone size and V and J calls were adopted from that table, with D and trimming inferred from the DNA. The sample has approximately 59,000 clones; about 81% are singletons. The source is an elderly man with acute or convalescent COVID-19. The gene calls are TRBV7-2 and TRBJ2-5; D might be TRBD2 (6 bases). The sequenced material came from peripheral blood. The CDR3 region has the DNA TGTGCCAGCAGCTTGGTAGCGGTGGAGACCCAGTACTTC. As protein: CASSLVAVETQYF.